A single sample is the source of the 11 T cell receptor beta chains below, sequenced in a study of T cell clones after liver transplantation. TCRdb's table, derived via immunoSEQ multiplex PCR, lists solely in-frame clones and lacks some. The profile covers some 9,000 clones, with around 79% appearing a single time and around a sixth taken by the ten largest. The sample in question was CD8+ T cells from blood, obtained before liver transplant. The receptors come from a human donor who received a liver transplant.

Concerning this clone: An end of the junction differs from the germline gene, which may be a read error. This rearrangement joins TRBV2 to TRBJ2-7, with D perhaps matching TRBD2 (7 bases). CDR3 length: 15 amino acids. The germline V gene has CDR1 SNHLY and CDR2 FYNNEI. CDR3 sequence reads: CASREGGGGPYEQYF. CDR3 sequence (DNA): TGTGCCAGCAGAGAAGGGGGGGGAGGACCTTACGAGCAGTACTTC.

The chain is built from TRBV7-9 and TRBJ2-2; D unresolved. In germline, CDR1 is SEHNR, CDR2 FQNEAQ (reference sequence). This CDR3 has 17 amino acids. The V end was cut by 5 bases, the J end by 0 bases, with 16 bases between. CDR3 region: CASSPPSDAANTGELFF. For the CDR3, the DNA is TGTGCCAGCAGCCCACCCTCCGATGCCGCGAACACCGGGGAGCTGTTTTTT.

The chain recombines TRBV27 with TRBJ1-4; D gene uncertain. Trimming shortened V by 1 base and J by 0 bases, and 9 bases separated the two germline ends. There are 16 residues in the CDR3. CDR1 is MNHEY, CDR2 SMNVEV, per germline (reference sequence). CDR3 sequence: CASSLYPHATNEKLFF. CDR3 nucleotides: TGTGCCAGCAGTTTATACCCGCATGCAACTAATGAAAAACTGTTTTTT.

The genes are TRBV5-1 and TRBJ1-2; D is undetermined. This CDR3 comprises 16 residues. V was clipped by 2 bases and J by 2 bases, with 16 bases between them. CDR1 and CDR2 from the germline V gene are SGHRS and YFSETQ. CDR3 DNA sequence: TGCGCCAGCAGCTTCTCCTTAGCCGGAGAGAACTATGGCTACACCTTC. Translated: CASSFSLAGENYGYTF.

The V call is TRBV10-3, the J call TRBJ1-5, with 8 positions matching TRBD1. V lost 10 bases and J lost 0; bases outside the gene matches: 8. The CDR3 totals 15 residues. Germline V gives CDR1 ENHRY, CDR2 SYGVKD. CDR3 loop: CATRPTGDSNQPQHF. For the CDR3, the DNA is TGTGCCACAAGGCCGACAGGGGATAGCAATCAGCCCCAGCATTTT.

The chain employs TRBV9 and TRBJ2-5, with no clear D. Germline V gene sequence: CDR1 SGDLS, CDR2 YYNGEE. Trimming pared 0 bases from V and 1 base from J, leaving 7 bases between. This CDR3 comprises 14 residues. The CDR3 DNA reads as TGTGCCAGCAGCGTAGCTACCAGCCAAGAGACCCAGTACTTC. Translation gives CASSVATSQETQYF.

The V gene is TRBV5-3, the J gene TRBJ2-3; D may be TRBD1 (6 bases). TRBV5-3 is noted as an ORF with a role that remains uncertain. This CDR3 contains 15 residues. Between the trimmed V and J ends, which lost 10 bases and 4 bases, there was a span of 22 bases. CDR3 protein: CAPIARPGVADTQYF. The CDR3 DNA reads TGTGCCCCCATCGCCCGTCCAGGGGTAGCAGATACGCAGTATTTT.

The CDR3: CASSKGQEFMGAFF. The CDR3 coding sequence is TGTGCCAGCAGCAAGGGACAGGAGTTCATGGGGGCTTTCTTT. The V call is TRBV9, the J call TRBJ1-1, with 8 bases that match TRBD1. Germline V gene lookup returns CDR1 SGDLS and CDR2 YYNGEE. The CDR3 runs 14 residues. The ends lost 4 bases at V and 11 bases at J; junction bases unmatched: 13.

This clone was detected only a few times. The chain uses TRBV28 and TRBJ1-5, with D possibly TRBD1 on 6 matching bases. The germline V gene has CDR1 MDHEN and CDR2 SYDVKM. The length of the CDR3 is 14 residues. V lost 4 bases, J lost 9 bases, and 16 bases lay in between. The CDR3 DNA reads TGTGCCAGCAGTTCTGGACAGCTAGAATGGCCCCAGCATTTT. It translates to CASSSGQLEWPQHF.

The CDR3, as DNA: TGTGCCACCAGCAGACTTGACAGCCTTAACTATGGCTACACCTTC. Translating it yields CATSRLDSLNYGYTF. The chain uses TRBV15 and TRBJ1-2, with D tentatively TRBD1 (5 bases). V was shortened by 2 bases and J by 1 base, with 11 bases between the two germline ends. The CDR3 is made up of 15 amino acids. Germline V gene lookup returns CDR1 LNHNV and CDR2 YYDKDF (reference sequence).

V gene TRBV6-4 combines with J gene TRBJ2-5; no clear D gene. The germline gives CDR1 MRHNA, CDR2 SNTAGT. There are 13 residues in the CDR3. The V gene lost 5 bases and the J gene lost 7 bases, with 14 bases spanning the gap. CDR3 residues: CASSSDSVGTQYF. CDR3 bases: TGTGCCAGCAGTTCCGACTCTGTTGGGACCCAGTACTTC.